This TCR beta chain was observed in a study of cytomegalovirus exposure and HLA in healthy donors (dated by TCRdb to 2015 to 2018). Regarding the research as a whole: The 700 or so repertoires of the first cohort and the 95 to 150 validation repertoires were produced on the same platform, according to a later analysis. The study aimed to test whether cataloging public T cell receptors could reveal signatures of past pathogen exposure. Along with the approximately 650-subject first cohort, a separate validation cohort of over a hundred different subjects was used. The study combined high-throughput TCR immunosequencing, statistical association of individual TCRs with disease status, and machine learning to predict cytomegalovirus infection status.

Libraries came from the immunoSEQ multiplex PCR assay. The source study handled its data this way. A statistical classification framework was built for diagnosing cytomegalovirus status from the catalog of TCR beta chain sequences. Held by TCRdb, this immuneACCESS table contains in-frame sequences only and omits some clones. Under half of the omission traces to an unresolved V gene where checked; the cause of the rest is unknown. Clone size and the V and J calls come from that table; the DNA yielded D and trimming. The sample table contains 100,000 to 150,000 clones; only one count was recorded for nearly 90% of them. The ten largest clones take up more than 1% of the sample. Results and caveats for the whole study, not just this receptor: A few of the identified cytomegalovirus-associated TCR beta chains were confirmed in vitro to be specific for cytomegalovirus antigens. In both the original and validation cohorts, the classifier was reported to diagnose cytomegalovirus status with high specificity and sensitivity. The authors suggested that the approach could potentially be generalized to other disease states and immunological phenotypes. Most TCR sequences were observed very rarely across donors, whereas some public TCRs were present in many individuals. A later analysis had no HLA typing for the validation cohort, so co-occurrence there was scored across all 130 or so repertoires. Subsequent analysis determined that TCRs grouped into clusters in the first cohort also showed a tendency toward co-occurrence across the 120 or so validation repertoires, and approximately 94% of cluster scores exceeded 0. A total of 150 to 200 TCR beta chains were listed by the study as associated with cytomegalovirus.

The CDR3 starts with the cysteine, ends with the phenylalanine, and has 15 residues. Only the CDR3 part of the read is kept: 45 bases, read in frame from the first base. The germline V gene provides CDR1 MDHEN and CDR2 SYDVKM. The junction carries 11 bases between V and J, which are trimmed by 3 bases and 0 bases respectively. The donors belonged to the validation cohort of over a hundred subjects, which was separate from the approximately 700-subject first cohort. Remarks on this clone: The target of this receptor is not known. No much larger clone exists at a distance of one base, and base qualities are not known.

The sequence was collected from a young woman in good health and CMV-seronegative. The material sequenced was PBMCs. This sequence uses TRBV28 and TRBJ1-1, with the identity of the D gene unclear. The CDR3 protein is CASSFPLGMNTEAFF. The nucleotides read TGTGCCAGCAGTTTTCCCCTTGGCATGAACACTGAAGCTTTCTTT.